Listed here are 25 T cell receptor beta chains from one sample, sequenced in a study of cytomegalovirus exposure and HLA in healthy donors. This PCR relied on a set of 60 Vbeta primers and 13 Jbeta primers. Assay used: immunoSEQ multiplex PCR; TCRdb lists only in-frame clones, some missing. The table includes approximately 220,000 clones, roughly 82% detected once. Source material: PBMCs. These receptors all come from a middle-aged man in good health and CMV-seropositive.

This sequence joins TRBV7-8 and TRBJ1-1, with 7 positions matching TRBD1. CDR1 is SGHVS and CDR2 is FQNEAQ in the germline V gene. V lost 4 bases to trimming and J lost 2 bases; unmatched junction nucleotides: 7. The CDR3 sequence is 15 residues long. The CDR3 region has the DNA TGTGCCAGCAGCTCGCGACAGGGAGGCAACACTGAAGCTTTCTTT. It encodes CASSSRQGGNTEAFF.

J is TRBJ2-7 and V is TRBV6-1; 9 positions agree with TRBD2. The trim removed 2 bases at V and 0 bases at J, leaving 11 bases unmatched. The V gene's germline CDR1 is MNHNS and CDR2 SASEGT. There are 18 residues in the CDR3. CDR3 nucleotides: TGTGCCAGCAGTGAATCCATCCCTAGCGGGACCCGCTCCTACGAGCAGTACTTC. This encodes CASSESIPSGTRSYEQYF.

The chain recombines TRBV7-8 with TRBJ2-1; weak D call: TRBD2 (6 bases). Trimming left V 5 bases short and J 3 bases short, with 8 bases between. The germline V gene has CDR1 SGHVS and CDR2 FQNEAQ. This CDR3 has 13 residues. The CDR3 loop is CASSHGGYNEQFF. The CDR3 region has the DNA TGTGCCAGCAGCCACGGGGGCTACAATGAGCAGTTCTTC.

The chain is built from TRBV6-5 and TRBJ2-1; 9 bases map to TRBD2. The CDR3 loop spans 14 amino acids. Per germline, CDR1 MNHEY and CDR2 SVGAGI. The J segment lost 3 bases and the V segment lost 5 bases, leaving 2 bases of the junction unmatched. In DNA, the CDR3 is TGTGCCAGCAGTGCACTAGCGGGCTACAATGAGCAGTTCTTC. Protein: CASSALAGYNEQFF.

V gene TRBV7-9 combines with J gene TRBJ2-1; 9 positions agree with TRBD2. Trimming removed 3 bases from V and 5 bases from J; junction bases left unmatched: 5. The CDR3 has 15 amino acids. Germline V gene data show CDR1 as SEHNR and CDR2 as FQNEAQ (reference sequence). The DNA of the CDR3 is TGTGCCAGCAGCTTGAAGATAGCGGGAGACAATGAGCAGTTCTTC. Translation gives CASSLKIAGDNEQFF.

This chain connects TRBV19 to TRBJ2-5, with 12 nucleotides matching TRBD2. Per germline, CDR1 LNHDA and CDR2 SQIVND (reference sequence). V lost 6 bases and J lost 5; bases outside the gene matches: 4. The CDR3 is 14 residues long. CDR3 region: CASSLLAGGETQYF. The CDR3 DNA reads as TGTGCCAGTAGCTTACTAGCGGGAGGTGAGACCCAGTACTTC. Variable domain in full (rest from reference TRBV19 and TRBJ2-5): DGGITQSPKYLFRKEGQNVTLSCEQNLNHDAMYWYRQDPGQGLRLIYYSQIVNDFQKGDIAEGYSVSREKKESFPLTVTSAQKNPTAFYLCASSLLAGGETQYFGPGTRLLVL.

This clone showed up just a few times. The gene calls are TRBV7-3 and TRBJ2-7; TRBD1 agrees at 8 bases. Germline V gene lookup returns CDR1 SGHTA and CDR2 FQGTGA. Unmatched junction bases numbered 13, after V lost 6 bases and J lost 6 bases. This CDR3 comprises 15 residues. The DNA for the CDR3 is TGTGCCAGCAGGTTCGGGACAGGAGATCTAGGCGAGCAGTACTTC. Encoded protein: CASRFGTGDLGEQYF.

In nucleotides, the CDR3 is TGTGCCAGTACCTCGATCCTACCTAGTGAAGCTTTCTTT. Its protein is CASTSILPSEAFF. The chain is built from TRBV19 and TRBJ1-1, with D unresolved. V lost 7 bases to trimming and J lost 7 bases, with 16 bases between them. The germline V gene has CDR1 LNHDA and CDR2 SQIVND (reference sequence). This CDR3 comprises 13 residues.

V and J are TRBV5-8 and TRBJ1-5; TRBD1 might be the D (5 bases). The germline V gene has CDR1 SGHTS and CDR2 YDEGEE. V lost 5 bases, J lost 4 bases, and 10 bases lay in between. The CDR3 runs to 13 residues. CDR3 sequence: CASRHDSNQPQHF. The CDR3, as DNA: TGTGCCAGCAGACATGACAGTAATCAGCCCCAGCATTTT.

This clone was counted a few times. V and J are TRBV29-1 and TRBJ2-1, with D possibly matching TRBD1 (6 bases). The CDR3 loop spans 12 amino acids. Trimming shortened V by 6 bases and J by 4 bases, and 10 bases separated the two germline ends. Germline V gene data show CDR1 as SQVTM and CDR2 as ANQGSEA. The CDR3: CSVAQGYNEQFF. Here the CDR3 DNA reads TGCAGCGTAGCCCAGGGGTACAATGAGCAGTTCTTC.

A remark on this clone: At one of its ends the junction is not consistent with the germline gene, which may arise from a read error. The CDR3 DNA reads TGTGCCAGCAGCGTGGGACAGGACCACTCTGGAATTTTTTGGTTT. It translates to CASSVGQDHSGIFWF. This chain uses TRBV9 with TRBJ1-3, with 8 bases fitting TRBD1. The germline V gene has CDR1 SGDLS and CDR2 YYNGEE. The CDR3 covers 15 residues.

This rearrangement joins TRBV28 to TRBJ1-2; 7 bases fit TRBD1. V lost 10 bases, J lost 2 bases, and 4 bases stayed unmatched. The CDR3 totals 12 residues. Germline V gene data show CDR1 as MDHEN and CDR2 as SYDVKM. The CDR3 is CAITQGNYGYTF. The CDR3, as DNA: TGTGCCATTACACAGGGGAACTATGGCTACACCTTC.

The V and J genes are TRBV5-1 and TRBJ1-2, with 9 bases matching TRBD1. The CDR3 length is 14 residues. Germline CDR1 and CDR2: SGHRS and YFSETQ. Trimming cost V 3 bases and J 8 bases; bases outside gene matches: 8. CDR3 in DNA: TGCGCCAGCAGCTCAGACAGGGGGACGGGGGGCTACACCTTC. Its protein is CASSSDRGTGGYTF. Filled out from reference TRBV5-1 and TRBJ1-2, the complete variable domain reads KAGVTQTPRYLIKTRGQQVTLSCSPISGHRSVSWYQQTPGQGLQFLFEYFSETQRNKGNFPGRFSGRQFSNSRSEMNVSTLELGDSALYLCASSSDRGTGGYTFGSGTRLTVV.

The rearrangement links TRBV11-1 to TRBJ2-3; 8 positions agree with TRBD1. The CDR3 covers 17 residues. Per germline, CDR1 SGHAT and CDR2 FQDESV (reference sequence). J lost 5 bases, V lost 0 bases, and 10 bases had no gene match. Written as DNA, the CDR3 is TGTGCCAGCAGCTTAGCGAAGGCAGGGGGCGGGCAAGATACGCAGTATTTT. It codes for CASSLAKAGGGQDTQYF.

The chain couples TRBV18 to TRBJ2-2; 8 bases are shared with TRBD2. The CDR3 sequence is 16 residues long. Looked up from germline, CDR1 is KGHSH and CDR2 is LQKENI. V gave up 0 bases and J gave up 5 bases; unmatched junction bases: 5. In DNA form, the CDR3 reads TGTGCCAGCTCACCACCGAGCGGGAGAGGTACCGGGGAGCTGTTTTTT. Translation: CASSPPSGRGTGELFF.

This rearrangement joins TRBV25-1 to TRBJ1-1; D remains ambiguous. Per the germline V gene, CDR1 is MGHDK and CDR2 is SYGVNS. Trimming shortened V by 8 bases and J by 0 bases, and 16 bases separated the two germline ends. The CDR3 is 15 amino acids. CDR3: CASSTIGNLNTEAFF. CDR3 DNA: TGTGCCAGCTCGACAATCGGAAACCTGAACACTGAAGCTTTCTTT. The full variable domain, rest sourced from reference TRBV25-1 and TRBJ1-1, is EADIYQTPRYLVIGTGKKITLECSQTMGHDKMYWYQQDPGMELHLIHYSYGVNSTEKGDLSSESTVSRIRTEHFPLTLESARPSHTSQYLCASSTIGNLNTEAFFGQGTRLTVV.

Note on this clone: The sample holds other DNA sequences that translate to the same CDR3. The chain combines TRBV25-1 with TRBJ1-2; maybe TRBD1 (5 bases). Deletions cut 8 bases from V and 6 bases from J, with 10 bases between. Germline lookup yields CDR1 MGHDK and CDR2 SYGVNS. This CDR3 has 11 amino acids. The CDR3 DNA reads as TGTGCCAGCTCTGGGGGGGATGGCTACACCTTC. It yields the protein CASSGGDGYTF.

This clone was seen a single time. The chain carries TRBV30 and TRBJ2-1; possibly TRBD2 for D (6 bases). With 1 base removed from V and 5 bases from J, the gap between germline ends came to 9 bases. The CDR3 runs 13 residues. CDR1 GTSNPN and CDR2 SVGIG come from the germline V gene (reference sequence). CDR3 in DNA: TGTGCCTGGAGTGGGGACTCGAACAATGAGCAGTTCTTC. Its translation: CAWSGDSNNEQFF.

The chain carries TRBV30 and TRBJ2-7; TRBD1 matches at 9 bases. Germline assignment: CDR1 GTSNPN and CDR2 SVGIG (reference sequence). This CDR3 has 16 residues. J gave up 0 bases and V 3 bases, and 9 bases lay outside the gene matches. CDR3 residues: CAWSASGTGRSYEQYV. CDR3 coding DNA: TGTGCCTGGAGCGCCTCCGGGACAGGGCGCTCCTACGAGCAGTACGTC.

Regarding this clone: One end of the junction fails to match germline, which may point to a read error. The rearrangement links TRBV7-9 to TRBJ2-3; 9 bases are shared with TRBD2. CDR1 is SEHNR and CDR2 is FQNEAQ in the germline V gene (reference sequence). CDR3 size: 16 residues. In DNA form, the CDR3 reads TGTTCCAGCAGCTTAGCGGGAGAGCGGTTCACAGATACGCAGTATTTT. Its translation is CSSSLAGERFTDTQYF.

The chain employs TRBV9 and TRBJ2-2, with 16 bases that match TRBD2. V lost 3 bases to trimming and J lost 7 bases; unmatched junction nucleotides: 3. This CDR3 contains 16 residues. Germline V CDR1 and CDR2: SGDLS, YYNGEE. CDR3 in amino acids: CASSGGLAGGYGELFF. DNA for the CDR3: TGTGCCAGCAGCGGGGGACTAGCGGGAGGGTACGGGGAGCTGTTTTTT.

This chain links TRBV19 with TRBJ2-1; 12 positions agree with TRBD2. This CDR3 comprises 16 residues. J gave up 3 bases and V 7 bases, and 7 bases lay outside the gene matches. Looked up from germline, CDR1 is LNHDA and CDR2 is SQIVND (reference sequence). The CDR3 reads CASTSLAGGLYNEQFF. CDR3 DNA: TGTGCCAGTACCTCACTAGCGGGAGGACTCTACAATGAGCAGTTCTTC.

The rearrangement joins TRBV6-1 to TRBJ2-7; the D gene is possibly TRBD2 (6 bases). V was pared by 6 bases and J by 6 bases, with 18 bases between. Germline assignment: CDR1 MNHNS and CDR2 SASEGT. This CDR3 region has 14 residues. The DNA of the CDR3 is TGTGCCAGCAGGAGGGTGATAGCGGACTCCGAGCAGTACGTC. Its translation is CASRRVIADSEQYV.

The chain is built from TRBV6-1 and TRBJ1-5; D may be TRBD1 (6 bases). V was cut by 3 bases and J by 1 base, with 10 bases left in between. Germline loops: CDR1 MNHNS, CDR2 SASEGT. CDR3 length equals 15 residues. The CDR3: CASSERGGSNQPQHF. CDR3 in DNA: TGTGCCAGCAGTGAGAGGGGGGGGAGCAATCAGCCCCAGCATTTT.

The rearrangement joins TRBV5-6 to TRBJ1-2; 10 positions match TRBD1. The V gene's germline CDR1 is SGHDT and CDR2 YYEEEE. The CDR3 has 15 residues. V trimming: 4 bases; J trimming: 4 bases; junction bases outside the gene matches: 7. The DNA for the CDR3 is TGTGCCAGCAGCCCCGACAGGGGGCTTGTCTATGGCTACACCTTC. Protein product: CASSPDRGLVYGYTF.